This T cell receptor (beta chain) is from a study of T cells in Graves' hyperthyroidism and ophthalmopathy. There were TCR beta CDR3 regions amplified from RNA transcripts. The study used the HTBI primer set for a first-round RT-PCR of the TCR CDR3. Each CDR3 protein is one row after TCRdb ran MiXCR on the multiplex PCR reads. In the table there are 500,000 to 700,000 distinct CDR3 sequences, 16% of which are singletons. Germline V gives CDR1 MNHEY, CDR2 SMNVEV (reference sequence). This CDR3 contains 14 residues. Trimming left V 6 bases short and J 3 bases short, with 12 bases between. The rearrangement links TRBV27 to TRBJ1-5; TRBD1 is a possible D gene (6 bases). Sequenced: blood. The receptor was isolated from a woman in her late teens or twenties with Graves' hyperthyroidism. The CDR3 bases are TGTGCCAGCAGCCGAGGGGGACTCAATCAGCCCCAGCATTTT. This sequence encodes CASSRGGLNQPQHF.